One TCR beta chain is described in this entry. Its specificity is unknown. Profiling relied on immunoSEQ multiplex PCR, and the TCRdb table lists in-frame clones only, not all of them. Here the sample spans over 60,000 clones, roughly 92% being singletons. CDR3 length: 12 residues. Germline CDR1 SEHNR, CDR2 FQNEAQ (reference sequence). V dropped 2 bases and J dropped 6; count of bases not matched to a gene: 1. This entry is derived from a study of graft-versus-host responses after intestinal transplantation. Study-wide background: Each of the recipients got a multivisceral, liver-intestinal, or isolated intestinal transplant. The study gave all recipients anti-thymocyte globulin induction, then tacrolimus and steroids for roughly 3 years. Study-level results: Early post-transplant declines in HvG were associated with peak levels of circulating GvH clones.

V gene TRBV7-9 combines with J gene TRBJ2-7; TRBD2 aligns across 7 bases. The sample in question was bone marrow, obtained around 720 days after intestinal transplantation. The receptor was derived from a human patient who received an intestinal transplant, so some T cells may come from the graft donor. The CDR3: CASSLWEGEQYF. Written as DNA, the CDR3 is TGTGCCAGCAGCTTATGGGAGGGCGAGCAGTACTTC.